Presented here are 24 T cell receptor beta chains from one specimen sequenced in a study of blood T cell repertoires in COVID-19. Method: immunoSEQ multiplex PCR; TCRdb's copy keeps in-frame clones and lacks some. Of about 160,000 clones listed, roughly 88% are singletons. Sequencing input: PBMCs or T cells enriched from blood (not recorded which). Every receptor here comes from a woman in her forties or fifties who had recovered from COVID-19.

The chain combines TRBV3-1 (or the pseudogene TRBV3-2) with TRBJ1-3, with a weak D call TRBD1 (5 bases). V was cut by 4 bases and J by 2 bases, with 21 bases left in between. The germline gives CDR1 LGHDT, CDR2 YNNKEL (reference sequence). CDR3 size: 18 residues. The DNA of the CDR3 is TGTGCCAGCAGCCCAACCTCAGGGCCATCCGGACCTGGAAACACCATATATTTT. Its protein is CASSPTSGPSGPGNTIYF.

This CDR3 is CASSQDYPHLAKNIQYF. Here the CDR3 DNA reads TGCGCCAGCAGCCAAGATTACCCCCACTTAGCCAAAAACATTCAGTACTTC. The V and J genes are TRBV4-3 and TRBJ2-4, with unresolved D. Germline-derived CDR1 and CDR2 are LGHNA and YSLEER. V was trimmed by 0 bases and J by 0 bases, leaving 12 bases between them. The CDR3 consists of 17 residues.

The CDR3 DNA follows: TGTGCCAGCAGTTACGGACCCTTCAGGGGGCTTGGAGAAAAACTGTTTTTT. Its protein is CASSYGPFRGLGEKLFF. This sequence joins TRBV6-2 or TRBV6-3 and TRBJ1-4, with 8 bases that match TRBD1. Losses at the gene ends were 2 bases for V and 8 bases for J; bases not matched to a gene: 13. The germline gives CDR1 MNHEY, CDR2 SVGEGT. The CDR3 runs 17 residues.

The chain couples TRBV7-9 to TRBJ2-1; TRBD2 agrees at 9 bases. V lost 5 bases, J lost 4 bases, and 9 bases stayed unmatched. Germline V lookup: CDR1 SEHNR, CDR2 FQNEAQ (reference sequence). This CDR3 contains 16 residues. The CDR3 coding sequence is TGTGCCAGCAGCCATCACCCGCGGGGGGGTTACAATGAGCAGTTCTTC. This translates into CASSHHPRGGYNEQFF.

This clone was counted only a few times. The chain is built from TRBV5-1 and TRBJ1-2; D gene ambiguous. From germline, CDR1 is SGHRS and CDR2 YFSETQ. Trimming removed 3 bases at V and 3 bases at J, with 9 bases between. The CDR3 has 13 amino acids. In DNA form, the CDR3 reads TGCGCCAGCAGCTCAACGGTAGACTATGGCTACACCTTC. Amino acids: CASSSTVDYGYTF.

J is TRBJ2-5 and V is TRBV9; 7 bases match TRBD2. This CDR3 has 14 residues. J gave up 6 bases and V 0 bases, and 5 bases lay outside the gene matches. Germline-derived CDR1 and CDR2 are SGDLS and YYNGEE. In nucleotides, the CDR3 is TGTGCCAGCAGCGTAGAGCCAGCGGGGAAGACCCAGTACTTC. This sequence encodes CASSVEPAGKTQYF.

This chain uses TRBV27 with TRBJ1-2; D is unclear. The CDR3 is 15 residues long. Trimming removed 3 bases at V and 0 bases at J, with 11 bases between. Germline CDR1 MNHEY, CDR2 SMNVEV (reference sequence). The CDR3 loop is CASSFYSEANYGYTF. CDR3 bases: TGTGCCAGCAGTTTTTATTCGGAGGCTAACTATGGCTACACCTTC.

The rearrangement uses TRBV11-2 and TRBJ2-7; 10 bases are shared with TRBD2. There are 16 residues in the CDR3. V trimming: 0 bases; J trimming: 2 bases; junction bases outside the gene matches: 4. Germline loops: CDR1 SGHAT, CDR2 FQNNGV. The CDR3: CASSLEVAGGPYEQYF. The DNA of the CDR3 is TGTGCCAGCAGCTTAGAAGTAGCGGGGGGCCCCTACGAGCAGTACTTC.

The chain links TRBV19 to TRBJ1-5, with 7 bases matching TRBD1. CDR3 length equals 15 residues. Germline V gene sequence: CDR1 LNHDA, CDR2 SQIVND (reference sequence). Germline trimming cut 2 bases from V and 6 bases from J; bases unmatched to any gene: 7. CDR3 loop: CASSIFGTESQPQHF. The CDR3 bases are TGTGCCAGTAGTATATTTGGGACAGAGAGTCAGCCCCAGCATTTT.

This clone was seen only a few times. This chain joins TRBV6-2 or TRBV6-3 and TRBJ2-2; D unresolved. The CDR3 covers 14 residues. V lost 6 bases and J lost 3, with 11 bases in between. Germline V gene sequence: CDR1 MNHEY, CDR2 SVGEGT. The CDR3 DNA reads as TGTGCCAGCAGACCTCGACTCGACACCGGGGAGCTGTTTTTT. Translated: CASRPRLDTGELFF.

As regards this clone: An end of the junction does not agree with germline; a read error may underlie this. The V call is TRBV5-4, the J call TRBJ2-2; TRBD2 aligns across 9 bases. Per germline, CDR1 SGHNT and CDR2 YYREEE (reference sequence). CDR3 length: 15 amino acids. The CDR3 DNA sequence: TGTGCCAGCAGTTTGGCGGGGGGGCAAACCGGGGAGCTGTTTTTT. Residues: CASSLAGGQTGELFF.

The chain uses TRBV3-1 (or the pseudogene TRBV3-2) and TRBJ1-4; 10 bases are a match to TRBD1. The CDR3 totals 16 residues. Germline V gene sequence: CDR1 LGHDT, CDR2 YNNKEL (reference sequence). The V gene end was trimmed by 0 bases and the J gene end by 8 bases; junction bases not matched to a gene: 6. CDR3 sequence: CASSQDWGTGEEKLFF. Here the CDR3 DNA reads TGTGCCAGCAGCCAAGATTGGGGGACAGGGGAAGAAAAACTGTTTTTT.

The V call is TRBV11-1, the J call TRBJ2-5; 9 positions agree with TRBD1. Germline values: CDR1 SGHAT, CDR2 FQDESV (reference sequence). J was trimmed by 5 bases and V by 3 bases; bases with no gene match: 4. CDR3 length equals 14 residues. In nucleotides, the CDR3 is TGTGCCAGCAGCTTCCGGGACAGGGTCGAGACCCAGTACTTC. Protein product: CASSFRDRVETQYF.

This rearrangement joins TRBV5-1 to TRBJ1-1, with D possibly matching TRBD1 (6 bases). This CDR3 contains 14 residues. Trimming removed 1 base from V and 1 base from J, with 8 bases in between. Germline V CDR1 and CDR2: SGHRS, YFSETQ. The CDR3 loop reads CASSLTGPNTEAFF. CDR3 nucleotide sequence: TGCGCCAGCAGCTTGACAGGGCCGAACACTGAAGCTTTCTTT.

This clone has a single count. The chain uses TRBV2 and TRBJ2-1; 8 positions match TRBD2. Germline-derived CDR1 and CDR2 are SNHLY and FYNNEI. The length of the CDR3 is 13 residues. V was clipped by 2 bases and J by 14 bases; unmatched bases: 8. The CDR3 sequence is CASSEMAGGPKFF. Here the CDR3 DNA reads TGTGCCAGCAGTGAAATGGCGGGGGGCCCGAAGTTCTTC.

By share, this clone counts as medium-sized. This chain joins TRBV6-2 or TRBV6-3 and TRBJ2-2; TRBD1 is a possible D gene (5 bases). The V end lost 6 bases, the J end lost 4 bases, and 12 bases lay between the germline ends. Germline CDR1 is MNHEY and CDR2 is SVGEGT. CDR3 size: 14 residues. CDR3 coding DNA: TGTGCCAGCAGCACCTGGACAAGCACCGGGGAGCTGTTTTTT. Its protein is CASSTWTSTGELFF.

V usage is TRBV27 and J usage is TRBJ1-1; D not certain. The ends were cut back, 7 bases at V and 0 bases at J, with 30 bases in the middle. CDR1 MNHEY and CDR2 SMNVEV come from the germline V gene (reference sequence). This CDR3 region has 20 residues. Here the CDR3 DNA reads TGTGCCAGCACTAAGCGGCCCCTGCCCAGGACCTCAACTATGAACACTGAAGCTTTCTTT. This gives the protein CASTKRPLPRTSTMNTEAFF.

The DNA for the CDR3 is TGTGCCTGGAGTGTAGGAGGAATAGATAATTCACCCCTCCACTTT. Its protein is CAWSVGGIDNSPLHF. The chain uses TRBV30 and TRBJ1-6; D ambiguous. Germline V gives CDR1 GTSNPN, CDR2 SVGIG (reference sequence). Trimming left V 0 bases short and J 5 bases short, with 11 bases between. The CDR3 contains 15 residues.

The chain links TRBV5-1 to TRBJ2-1; 11 bases agree with TRBD2. This CDR3 has 16 amino acids. Germline trimming cut 4 bases from V and 3 bases from J; bases unmatched to any gene: 6. Germline loops: CDR1 SGHRS, CDR2 YFSETQ. The CDR3 nucleotides read TGCGCCAGCAGCGAGACGGGACTAGCGGACTACAATGAGCAGTTCTTC. Translated: CASSETGLADYNEQFF.

This clone came up a few times. The chain combines TRBV7-9 with TRBJ1-1, with D perhaps matching TRBD1 (5 bases). Germline CDR1 and CDR2: SEHNR and FQNEAQ (reference sequence). CDR3 size: 17 residues. Trimming left V 5 bases short and J 0 bases short, with 19 bases between. CDR3 in amino acids: CASSPPGGEAMNTEAFF. The CDR3 DNA reads TGTGCCAGCAGCCCTCCGGGGGGAGAGGCCATGAACACTGAAGCTTTCTTT.

This rearrangement joins TRBV25-1 to TRBJ2-7; no clear D gene. Trimming pared 4 bases from V and 4 bases from J, leaving 5 bases between. This CDR3 is 11 amino acids long. Germline CDR1 and CDR2: MGHDK and SYGVNS. The CDR3 here is CASSGKYEQYF. For the CDR3, the DNA is TGTGCCAGCAGTGGTAAATACGAGCAGTACTTC.

The gene calls are TRBV6-2 or TRBV6-3 and TRBJ1-1; D is possibly TRBD1 (6 bases). This CDR3 is 15 amino acids long. V dropped 6 bases and J dropped 1 base, with 15 bases sitting between them. From germline, CDR1 is MNHEY and CDR2 SVGEGT. CDR3 sequence reads: CASSLADSANTEAFF. The CDR3 DNA reads TGTGCCAGCAGCCTTGCGGACAGTGCGAACACTGAAGCTTTCTTT.

The chain carries TRBV5-1 and TRBJ1-2, with D possibly being TRBD1 (6 bases). The CDR3 sequence is 14 residues long. V shed 0 bases and J shed 4 bases, with 10 bases lying between them. Per germline, CDR1 SGHRS and CDR2 YFSETQ. The CDR3 sequence: CASSLEDRSYGYTF. The DNA of the CDR3 is TGCGCCAGCAGCTTGGAGGACAGATCCTATGGCTACACCTTC.

This clone was seen once. The chain joins TRBV2 to TRBJ1-4, with a weak D call TRBD1 (6 bases). The CDR3 sequence is 15 residues long. CDR1 and CDR2 from the germline V gene are SNHLY and FYNNEI. Trimming stripped 6 bases from V and 2 bases from J, with 13 bases between. The CDR3 coding sequence is TGTGCCAGCAGGCTTACAGGGAGCACTAATGAAAAACTGTTTTTT. It yields the protein CASRLTGSTNEKLFF. Full variable domain (rest looked up from reference TRBV2 and TRBJ1-4): EPEVTQTPSHQVTQMGQEVILRCVPISNHLYFYWYRQILGQKVEFLVSFYNNEISEKSEIFDDQFSVERPDGSNFTLKIRSTKLEDSAMYFCASRLTGSTNEKLFFGSGTQLSVL.